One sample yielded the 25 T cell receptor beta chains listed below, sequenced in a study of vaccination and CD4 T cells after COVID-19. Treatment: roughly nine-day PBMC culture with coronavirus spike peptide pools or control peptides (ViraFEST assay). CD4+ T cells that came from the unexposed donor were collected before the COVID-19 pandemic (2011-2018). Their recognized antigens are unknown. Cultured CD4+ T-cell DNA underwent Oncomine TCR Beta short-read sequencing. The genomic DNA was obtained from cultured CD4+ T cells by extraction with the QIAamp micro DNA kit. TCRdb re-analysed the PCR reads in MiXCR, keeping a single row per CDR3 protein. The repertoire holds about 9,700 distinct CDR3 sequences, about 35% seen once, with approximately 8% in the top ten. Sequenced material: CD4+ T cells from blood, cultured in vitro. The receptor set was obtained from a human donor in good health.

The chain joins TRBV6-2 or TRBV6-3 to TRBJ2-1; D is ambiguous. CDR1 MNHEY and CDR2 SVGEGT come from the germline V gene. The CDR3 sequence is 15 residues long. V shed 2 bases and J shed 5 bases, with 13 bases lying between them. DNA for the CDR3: TGTGCCAGCAGTTACGTTTTAGCTTGCAACAATGAGCAGTTCTTC. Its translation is CASSYVLACNNEQFF.

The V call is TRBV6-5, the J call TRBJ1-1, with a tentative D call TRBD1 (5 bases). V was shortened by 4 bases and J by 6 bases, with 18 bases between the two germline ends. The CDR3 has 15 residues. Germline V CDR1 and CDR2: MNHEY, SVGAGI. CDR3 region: CASSLIYPLTAEAFF. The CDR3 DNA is TGTGCCAGCAGTTTAATTTACCCATTGACAGCTGAAGCTTTCTTT.

Written as DNA, the CDR3 is TGTGCCAGTACGGACCCTGCCCGGCCCACTGAAGCTTTCTTT. This codes for CASTDPARPTEAFF. The rearrangement joins TRBV19 to TRBJ1-1; D not certain. CDR1 is LNHDA and CDR2 is SQIVND in the germline V gene (reference sequence). V was cut by 7 bases and J by 4 bases, with 16 bases left in between. The length of the CDR3 is 14 residues.

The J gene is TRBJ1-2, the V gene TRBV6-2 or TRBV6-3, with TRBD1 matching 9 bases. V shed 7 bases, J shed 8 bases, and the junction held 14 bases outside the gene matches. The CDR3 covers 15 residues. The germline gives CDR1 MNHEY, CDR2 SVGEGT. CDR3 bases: TGTGCCAGCACCCTTCGGGACAGGGAGAGGAAAGGCTACACCTTC. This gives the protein CASTLRDRERKGYTF.

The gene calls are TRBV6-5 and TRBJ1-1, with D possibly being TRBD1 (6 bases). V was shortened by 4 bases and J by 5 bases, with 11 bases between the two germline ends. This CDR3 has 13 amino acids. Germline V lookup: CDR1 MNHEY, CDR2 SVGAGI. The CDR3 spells CASSSQGLTEAFF. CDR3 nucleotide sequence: TGTGCCAGCAGTTCACAGGGTTTGACTGAAGCTTTCTTT.

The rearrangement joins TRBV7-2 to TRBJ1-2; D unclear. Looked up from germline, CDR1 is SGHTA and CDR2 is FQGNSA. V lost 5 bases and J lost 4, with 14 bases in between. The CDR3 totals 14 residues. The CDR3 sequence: CASSPSGRGYGYTF. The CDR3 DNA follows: TGTGCCAGCAGCCCTAGCGGACGGGGCTATGGCTACACCTTC. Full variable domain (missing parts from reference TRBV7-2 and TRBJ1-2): GAGVSQSPSNKVTEKGKDVELRCDPISGHTALYWYRQSLGQGLEFLIYFQGNSAPDKSGLPSDRFSAERTGGSVSTLTIQRTQQEDSAVYLCASSPSGRGYGYTFGSGTRLTVV.

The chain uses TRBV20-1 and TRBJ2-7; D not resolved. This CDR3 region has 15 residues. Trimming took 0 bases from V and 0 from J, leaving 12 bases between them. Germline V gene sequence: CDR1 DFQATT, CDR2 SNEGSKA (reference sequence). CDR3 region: CSARDWATSSYEQYF. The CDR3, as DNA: TGCAGTGCTAGAGACTGGGCGACGAGCTCCTACGAGCAGTACTTC.

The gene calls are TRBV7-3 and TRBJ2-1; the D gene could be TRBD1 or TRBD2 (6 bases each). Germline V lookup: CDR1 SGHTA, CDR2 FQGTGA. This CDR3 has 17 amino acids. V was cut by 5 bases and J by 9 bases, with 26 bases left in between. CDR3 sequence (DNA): TGTGCCAGCAGCCCCCAGCAGCTTAGAGGGGGGCGCGGTGAGCAGTTCTTC. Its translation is CASSPQQLRGGRGEQFF.

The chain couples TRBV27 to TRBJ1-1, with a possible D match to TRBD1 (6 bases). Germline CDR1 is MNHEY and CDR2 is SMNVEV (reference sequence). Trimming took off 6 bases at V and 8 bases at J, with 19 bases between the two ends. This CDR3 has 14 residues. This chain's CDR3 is CASRSAEDSKEAFF. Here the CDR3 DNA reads TGTGCCAGCAGATCCGCCGAGGACAGCAAAGAAGCTTTCTTT.

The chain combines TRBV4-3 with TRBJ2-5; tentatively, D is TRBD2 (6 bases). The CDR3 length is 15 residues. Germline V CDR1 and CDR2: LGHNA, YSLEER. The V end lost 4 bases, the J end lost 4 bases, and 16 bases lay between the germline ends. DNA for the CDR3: TGCGCCAGCAGCCGAACGGGAGCTGGGTCAGAGACCCAGTACTTC. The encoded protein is CASSRTGAGSETQYF.

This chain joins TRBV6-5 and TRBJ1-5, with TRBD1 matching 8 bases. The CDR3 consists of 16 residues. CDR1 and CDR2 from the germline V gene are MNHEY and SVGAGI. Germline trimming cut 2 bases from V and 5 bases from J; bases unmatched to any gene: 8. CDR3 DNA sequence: TGTGCCAGCAGTTACCCATCGGGACAGGACCATCAGCCCCAGCATTTT. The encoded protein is CASSYPSGQDHQPQHF.

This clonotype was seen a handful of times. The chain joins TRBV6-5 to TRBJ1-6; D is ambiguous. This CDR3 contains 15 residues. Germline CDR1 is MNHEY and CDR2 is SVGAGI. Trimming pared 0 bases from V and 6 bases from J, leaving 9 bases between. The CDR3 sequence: CASSYSIRGNSPLHF. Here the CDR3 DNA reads TGTGCCAGCAGTTACTCGATCCGGGGTAATTCACCCCTCCACTTT.

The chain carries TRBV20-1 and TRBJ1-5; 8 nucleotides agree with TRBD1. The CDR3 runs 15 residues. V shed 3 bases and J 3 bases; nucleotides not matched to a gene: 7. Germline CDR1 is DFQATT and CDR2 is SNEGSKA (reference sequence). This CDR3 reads CSARSGQAANQPQHF. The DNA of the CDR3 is TGCAGTGCTAGGTCGGGACAGGCTGCCAATCAGCCCCAGCATTTT.

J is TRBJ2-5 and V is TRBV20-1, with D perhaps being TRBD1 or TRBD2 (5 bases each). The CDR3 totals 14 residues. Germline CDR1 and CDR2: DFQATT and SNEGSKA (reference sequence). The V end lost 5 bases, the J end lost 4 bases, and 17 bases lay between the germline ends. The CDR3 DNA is TGCAGTGCTGGGGACCTTCAAGACGGAGAGACCCAGTACTTC. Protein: CSAGDLQDGETQYF.

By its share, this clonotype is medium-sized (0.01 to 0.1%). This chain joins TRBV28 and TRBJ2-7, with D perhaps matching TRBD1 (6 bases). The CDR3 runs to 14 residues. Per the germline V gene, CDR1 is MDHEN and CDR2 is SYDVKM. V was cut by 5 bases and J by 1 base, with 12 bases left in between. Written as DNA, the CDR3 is TGTGCCAGCAGTATCTGGACAGCTTCCTACGAGCAGTACTTC. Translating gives CASSIWTASYEQYF.

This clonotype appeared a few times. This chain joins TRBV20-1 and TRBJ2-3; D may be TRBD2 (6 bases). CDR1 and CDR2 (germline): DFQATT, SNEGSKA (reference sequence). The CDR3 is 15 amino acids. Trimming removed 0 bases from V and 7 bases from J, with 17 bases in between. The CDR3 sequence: CSARDQGGISNTQYF. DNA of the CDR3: TGCAGTGCTAGAGATCAGGGCGGGATCTCAAATACGCAGTATTTT.

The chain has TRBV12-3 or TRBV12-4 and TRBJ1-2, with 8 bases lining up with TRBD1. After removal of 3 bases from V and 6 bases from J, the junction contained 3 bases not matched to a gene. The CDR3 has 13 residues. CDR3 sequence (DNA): TGTGCCAGCAGTTTCTCGACAGGGGATGGCTACACCTTC. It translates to CASSFSTGDGYTF.

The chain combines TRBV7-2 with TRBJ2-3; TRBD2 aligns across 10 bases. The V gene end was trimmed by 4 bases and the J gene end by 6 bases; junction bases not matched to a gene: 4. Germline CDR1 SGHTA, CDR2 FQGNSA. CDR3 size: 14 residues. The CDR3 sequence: CASSSSGSLDTQYF. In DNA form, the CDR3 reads TGTGCCAGCAGCTCTAGCGGGAGTCTGGATACGCAGTATTTT.

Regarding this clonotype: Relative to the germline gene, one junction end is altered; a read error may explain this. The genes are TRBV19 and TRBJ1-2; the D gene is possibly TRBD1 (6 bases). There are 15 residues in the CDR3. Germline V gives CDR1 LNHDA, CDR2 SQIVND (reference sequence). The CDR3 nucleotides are TGTGCCAGTAGTATTAGGGTGGACAGCACCTATGGCTGCACCTTC. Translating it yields CASSIRVDSTYGCTF.

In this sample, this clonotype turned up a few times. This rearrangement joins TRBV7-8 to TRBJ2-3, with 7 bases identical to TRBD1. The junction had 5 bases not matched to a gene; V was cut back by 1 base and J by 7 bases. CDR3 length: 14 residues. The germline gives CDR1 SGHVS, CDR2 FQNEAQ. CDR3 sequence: CASSLDPRGNTQYF. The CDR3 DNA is TGTGCCAGCAGCTTAGATCCCAGGGGGAATACGCAGTATTTT.

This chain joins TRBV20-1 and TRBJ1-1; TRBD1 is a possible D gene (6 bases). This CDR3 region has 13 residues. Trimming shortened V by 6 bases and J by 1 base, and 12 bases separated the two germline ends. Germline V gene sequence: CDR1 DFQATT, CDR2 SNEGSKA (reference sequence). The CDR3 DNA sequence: TGCAGTGCAAATACAGGGTGGAACACTGAAGCTTTCTTT. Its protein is CSANTGWNTEAFF.

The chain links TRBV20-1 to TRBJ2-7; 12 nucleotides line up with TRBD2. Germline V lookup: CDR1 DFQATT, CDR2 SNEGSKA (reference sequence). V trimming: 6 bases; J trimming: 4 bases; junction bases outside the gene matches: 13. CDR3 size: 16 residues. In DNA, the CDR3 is TGCAGTGCCAGTCCCACCGGGACTAGCGGGTTTTACGAGCAGTACTTC. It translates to CSASPTGTSGFYEQYF.

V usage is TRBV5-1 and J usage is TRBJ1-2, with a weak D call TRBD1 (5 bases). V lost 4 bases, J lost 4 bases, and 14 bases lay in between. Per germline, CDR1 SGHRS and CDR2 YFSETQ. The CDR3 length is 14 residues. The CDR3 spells CASSPGTQFYGYTF. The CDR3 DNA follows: TGCGCCAGCAGCCCCGGGACGCAGTTCTATGGCTACACCTTC.

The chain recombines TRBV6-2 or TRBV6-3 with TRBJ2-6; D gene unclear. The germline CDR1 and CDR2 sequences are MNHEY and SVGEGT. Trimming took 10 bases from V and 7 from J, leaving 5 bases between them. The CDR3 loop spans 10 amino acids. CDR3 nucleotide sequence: TGTGCCACCCTAGCCAACGTCCTGACTTTC. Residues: CATLANVLTF.

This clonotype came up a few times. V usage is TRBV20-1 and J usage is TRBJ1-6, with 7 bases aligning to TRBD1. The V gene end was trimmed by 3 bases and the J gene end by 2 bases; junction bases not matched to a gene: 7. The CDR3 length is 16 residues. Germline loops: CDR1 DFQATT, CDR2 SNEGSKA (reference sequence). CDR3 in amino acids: CSARSRQGAYNSPLHF. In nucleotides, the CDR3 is TGCAGTGCTAGGTCTAGACAGGGCGCCTATAATTCACCCCTCCACTTT.